Presented here are 15 T cell receptor beta chains from one specimen sequenced in a study of shared clonotypes between healthy human individuals. The protocol was immunoSEQ multiplex PCR, while the TCRdb copy is restricted to in-frame clones and leaves out a portion. The sample has 2,100,000 or so clones; approximately 96% are singletons. Specimen: naive CD4+ T cells sorted from blood. Subset given: CD45RA+ positively selected. The receptor source for this set is a young man in good health.

Details on this clone: Other DNA sequences in this specimen translate into the identical CDR3. The chain recombines TRBV6-5 with TRBJ1-2; TRBD1 agrees at 9 bases. The CDR3 runs 12 residues. J lost 6 bases, V lost 6 bases, and 2 bases had no gene match. Germline V gene data show CDR1 as MNHEY and CDR2 as SVGAGI. The CDR3 reads CASRRTGDGYTF. CDR3 sequence (DNA): TGTGCCAGCAGACGGACAGGGGATGGCTACACCTTC.

The chain combines TRBV2 with TRBJ1-2, with a tentative D call TRBD1 (5 bases). This CDR3 comprises 12 residues. Germline V gene lookup returns CDR1 SNHLY and CDR2 FYNNEI. V was clipped by 7 bases and J by 8 bases, with 14 bases between them. The CDR3 coding sequence is TGTGCCAGCATGCGGGGCCCGCTGGGCTACACCTTC. As protein: CASMRGPLGYTF.

The table lists this clone with a count of one. The chain joins TRBV25-1 to TRBJ2-3; no definite D call. Looked up from germline, CDR1 is MGHDK and CDR2 is SYGVNS. This CDR3 is 15 amino acids long. The V end lost 5 bases, the J end lost 1 base, and 13 bases lay between the germline ends. CDR3 loop: CASSSVRSGTDTQYF. The CDR3 bases are TGTGCCAGCAGTTCGGTCCGGAGCGGCACAGATACGCAGTATTTT. Combining the CDR3 with reference TRBV25-1 and TRBJ2-3 gives the whole variable domain EADIYQTPRYLVIGTGKKITLECSQTMGHDKMYWYQQDPGMELHLIHYSYGVNSTEKGDLSSESTVSRIRTEHFPLTLESARPSHTSQYLCASSSVRSGTDTQYFGPGTRLTVL.

The chain is built from TRBV2 and TRBJ2-3, with 14 bases fitting TRBD2. Trimming removed 8 bases from V and 6 bases from J; junction bases left unmatched: 10. The length of the CDR3 is 16 residues. From germline, CDR1 is SNHLY and CDR2 FYNNEI. The CDR3 reads CASGLTSGGAYDTQYF. DNA for the CDR3: TGTGCCAGCGGTCTGACTAGCGGGGGGGCATATGATACGCAGTATTTT.

The chain is built from TRBV6-1 and TRBJ2-1, with TRBD2 matching over 7 bases. With V trimmed by 8 bases and J by 4 bases, 8 bases remained unmatched. The length of the CDR3 is 14 residues. From germline, CDR1 is MNHNS and CDR2 SASEGT. CDR3 sequence: CASGEGLLYNEQFF. Here the CDR3 DNA reads TGTGCCAGCGGGGAGGGACTTCTGTACAATGAGCAGTTCTTC.

The chain combines TRBV2 with TRBJ2-2, with D possibly TRBD2 on 6 matching bases. Germline V gene lookup returns CDR1 SNHLY and CDR2 FYNNEI. The CDR3 has 15 residues. V lost 3 bases and J lost 4, with 12 bases in between. The chain's CDR3 is CASSDKRAFTGELFF. The CDR3 DNA reads as TGTGCCAGCAGTGATAAGCGGGCGTTCACCGGGGAGCTGTTTTTT.

The V call is TRBV10-3, the J call TRBJ2-5; 9 positions agree with TRBD1. Germline V CDR1 and CDR2: ENHRY, SYGVKD. The CDR3 length is 15 residues. The V and J ends lost 2 bases and 2 bases, in that order; junction bases with no gene match: 3. CDR3 in amino acids: CAISERDREQETQYF. CDR3 DNA: TGTGCCATCAGTGAGAGGGACAGGGAACAAGAGACCCAGTACTTC.

The gene calls are TRBV11-2 and TRBJ1-4; 10 nucleotides line up with TRBD1. Per the germline V gene, CDR1 is SGHAT and CDR2 is FQNNGV. J gave up 3 bases and V 6 bases, and 4 bases lay outside the gene matches. The CDR3 is 15 amino acids. CDR3 nucleotides: TGTGCCAGCAGGAGGGACAGGGGTCCTAATGAAAAACTGTTTTTT. This translates into CASRRDRGPNEKLFF.

The count of this clone is one. CDR3 sequence reads: CAKGQGTSGANVLTF. The DNA of the CDR3 is TGTGCCAAAGGACAGGGAACCTCTGGGGCCAACGTCCTGACTTTC. J is TRBJ2-6 and V is TRBV7-9, with 8 bases lining up with TRBD1. The CDR3 loop spans 15 amino acids. V shed 10 bases and J 0 bases; nucleotides not matched to a gene: 5. Looked up from germline, CDR1 is SEHNR and CDR2 is FQNEAQ (reference sequence).

The V gene is TRBV5-4, the J gene TRBJ2-3, with TRBD1 matching over 7 bases. With V trimmed by 2 bases and J by 1 base, 7 bases remained unmatched. This CDR3 spans 16 amino acids. CDR1 SGHNT and CDR2 YYREEE come from the germline V gene (reference sequence). CDR3 nucleotides: TGTGCCAGCAGCTTACGGACAGGTGGGGGCACAGATACGCAGTATTTT. Encoded protein: CASSLRTGGGTDTQYF.

In this sample, this clone turned up once. The V gene is TRBV7-2, the J gene TRBJ2-1; 11 nucleotides match TRBD2. Germline CDR1 SGHTA, CDR2 FQGNSA. The CDR3 is 16 residues long. The V gene end was trimmed by 2 bases and the J gene end by 4 bases; junction bases not matched to a gene: 4. Written as DNA, the CDR3 is TGTGCCAGCAGCTTAAGGGGACTAGCGGCATACAATGAGCAGTTCTTC. Translation gives CASSLRGLAAYNEQFF.

This clone was detected a few times. CDR3 DNA: TGTGCCAGCAGGGTCGAAGCGATCTTCGGGGAGCTGTTTTTT. Amino acids: CASRVEAIFGELFF. The chain couples TRBV6-1 to TRBJ2-2; D not resolved. The CDR3 is 14 residues long. Trimming cost V 6 bases and J 7 bases, with 15 bases left between them. Germline V gene lookup returns CDR1 MNHNS and CDR2 SASEGT.

The chain is built from TRBV6-1 and TRBJ1-2; D ambiguous. This CDR3 is built from 13 residues. The V and J ends lost 6 bases and 1 base respectively, with 9 bases between them. Germline V lookup: CDR1 MNHNS, CDR2 SASEGT. In DNA form, the CDR3 reads TGTGCCAGCAGGGATAATATTAACTATGGCTACACCTTC. It encodes CASRDNINYGYTF.

The V gene is TRBV19, the J gene TRBJ2-6; no firm D call. This CDR3 contains 15 residues. Trimming took 3 bases from V and 0 from J, leaving 6 bases between them. Germline V gene sequence: CDR1 LNHDA, CDR2 SQIVND (reference sequence). CDR3 nucleotides: TGTGCCAGTAGTATCCCTATCTCTGGGGCCAACGTCCTGACTTTC. Amino acid sequence: CASSIPISGANVLTF.

V gene TRBV5-8 combines with J gene TRBJ2-1; the D gene is possibly TRBD1 (6 bases). The germline V gene encodes CDR1 SGHTS and CDR2 YDEGEE. Trimming cost V 4 bases and J 3 bases, with 8 bases left between them. This CDR3 comprises 13 residues. The CDR3 coding sequence is TGTGCCAGCAGCCCGGACAGCTACAATGAGCAGTTCTTC. It yields the protein CASSPDSYNEQFF.